This is a list of T cell receptor beta chains from one sample in a study of CD8+CD57+ T cells in acquired aplastic anemia. MiXCR was run by TCRdb on the reads, yielding one entry per CDR3 protein. The sample shows some 190,000 distinct CDR3 sequences, roughly 56% of them seen only once. Material: sorted CD4+, CD8+, or CD8+CD57+ T cells (not recorded which) from PBMCs. The source is a human donor in good health, serving as a control. Both conserved end residues are part of each CDR3. D genes are given only for firm matches. Size is stated for part of the rows, as once, few or many counts, or as a class when the clone is expanded.

j_call v_call clone_size d_call cdr3_nt cdr3_aa
TRBJ2-7 TRBV7-2 once NA TGTGCCAGCAGCTCTGGGGGGGGGGCTTCCTCCGAGCAGTACTTC CASSSGGGASSEQYF
TRBJ1-1 TRBV3-1 many NA TGTGCCAGCAGCCAAGGACACCAGAACACTGAAGCTTTCTTT CASSQGHQNTEAFF
TRBJ2-7 TRBV10-2 many NA TGCGCCAGCGGTGTCGGTCGTGGCGGCGAGCAGTACTTC CASGVGRGGEQYF
TRBJ2-7 TRBV7-8 NA TRBD2 TGTGCCAGCAGCTCGTCTAGCGGGGGAACCGGGGAGCTGTACTTC CASSSSSGGTGELYF
TRBJ1-1 TRBV20-1 many NA TGCAGTGCTAGTGGGGGCCGGGGATGGGACACTGAAGCTTTCTTT CSASGGRGWDTEAFF
TRBJ2-7 TRBV20-1 NA TRBD2 TGCAGTGCCGCCGCGGGGGGGACCTCTTACTCCTACGAGCAGTACTTC CSAAAGGTSYSYEQYF
TRBJ1-4 TRBV18 once NA TGTGCCAGCTCACCAAGTAAAGGGCTTGGCGAAAAACTGTTTTTT CASSPSKGLGEKLFF
TRBJ1-4 TRBV28 few NA TGTGCCAGCAGGGAGAGACATACCGGGGCAGAAAAACTGTTTTTT CASRERHTGAEKLFF
TRBJ2-7 TRBV5-1 many TRBD1 TGCGCCAGCAGCTTGGGTGAACAGGGGGCAGGGTCCTTC CASSLGEQGAGSF
TRBJ1-1 TRBV20-1 NA TRBD1 TGCAGTGCTAGACGACAGGGGGCGAGTGAAGCTTTCTTT CSARRQGASEAFF
TRBJ2-5 TRBV7-2 NA TRBD2 TGTGCCAGCAGCTCAATCGGGGGGGAGACCCAGTACTTC CASSSIGGETQYF
TRBJ2-7 TRBV29-1 NA NA TGCAGCGTAGAAACAGATTACGAGCAGTACTTC CSVETDYEQYF
TRBJ2-3 TRBV29-1 NA NA TGCAGCGTTCATCGAAGCACAGATACGCAGTATTTT CSVHRSTDTQYF
TRBJ2-3 TRBV19 NA NA TGTGCCAGTAGTATTAGCCTAGCCGGAGATACGCAGTATTTT CASSISLAGDTQYF
TRBJ1-3 TRBV4-2 NA TRBD1 TGTGCCGGCAGCCAACTTGGGGACAGGGGTCCTGGAAACACCATATATTTT CAGSQLGDRGPGNTIYF
TRBJ2-7 TRBV29-1 NA NA TGCAGCGTTGAAGATGCTAGCGATCCCGAGCAGTACTTC CSVEDASDPEQYF
TRBJ2-3 TRBV20-1 NA NA TGCAGTGCTAGAGATTCGGACGGGATCTTCACAGATACGCAGTATTTT CSARDSDGIFTDTQYF
TRBJ2-4 TRBV2 many NA TGTGCCAGCAGTGAAGCGCTTCGAAGGTCTACGGGAAACATTCAGTACTTC CASSEALRRSTGNIQYF
TRBJ2-1 TRBV7-8 NA TRBD2 TGTGCCAGCAGCTTACCCCGGAGGCTAGCGGGGGGATACAATGAGCAGTTCTTC CASSLPRRLAGGYNEQFF
TRBJ2-1 TRBV7-6 NA NA TGTGCCAGCAGCCAATGGAACAATGAGCAGTTCTTC CASSQWNNEQFF
TRBJ1-2 TRBV11-1 once TRBD1 TGTGCCAGCAGCTTGGGACGGGGGGGACAGGGGAATGGCTACACCTTC CASSLGRGGQGNGYTF
TRBJ1-1 TRBV9 NA NA TGTGCCAGCAGCGTAGGACCCGACATTTACACTGAAGCTTTCTTT CASSVGPDIYTEAFF
TRBJ1-6 TRBV7-2 NA TRBD1 TGTGCCAGCAGCTTAGTGGCGGGACAGAATTCACCCCTCCACTTT CASSLVAGQNSPLHF
TRBJ1-6 TRBV19 few NA TGTGCCAGCGCCAAGGGGGAGGAATCACCCCTCCACTTT CASAKGEESPLHF
TRBJ1-2 TRBV19 NA NA TGTGCCAGTAGTATTGGGGCAGAAACCGTTTATACCTTC CASSIGAETVYTF
TRBJ1-2 TRBV19 NA TRBD1 TGTGCCAGTATCCCCGGGACAGAGGACCCGTATGGCTACACCTTC CASIPGTEDPYGYTF
TRBJ1-2 TRBV7-9 few NA TGTGCCAGCAGCGACGATGGCTACACCTTC CASSDDGYTF
TRBJ1-2 TRBV10-1 once NA TGCGCCAAAGGGGGGGATAGGAGTAGCTATGGCTACACCTTC CAKGGDRSSYGYTF
TRBJ2-5 TRBV7-3 once NA TGTGCCAGCAGCCCCGGGGAAAATCAGTACTTC CASSPGENQYF
TRBJ1-3 TRBV19 many NA TGTGCCAGTAGTAATCAGGCGGGGGTCGACACCATATATTTT CASSNQAGVDTIYF
TRBJ2-1 TRBV3-1 NA NA TGTGCCAGCGGATTGGCAGTCTACAATGAGCAGTTCTTC CASGLAVYNEQFF
TRBJ1-6 TRBV10-2 many NA TGCGCCAGCAGTGAGACGCAGAGTAATTCACCCCTCCACTTT CASSETQSNSPLHF
TRBJ2-3 TRBV7-9 NA TRBD2 TGTGCCAGCACCACCGGGACTAGCGGGGCTACGCAGTATTTT CASTTGTSGATQYF
TRBJ2-7 TRBV6-1 NA TRBD1 TGTGCCAGCAGTGAAGGGGCAGGGGGCCACTCCTACGAGCAGTACTTC CASSEGAGGHSYEQYF
TRBJ2-1 TRBV12-3/TRBV12-4 NA TRBD2 TGTGCCTTGAGCGGGGGGCCCTACAATGAGCAGTTCTTC CALSGGPYNEQFF
TRBJ2-7 TRBV20-1 NA TRBD1 TGCAGTGCTGTCAATCACGGGACAGGGTCTAACGAGCAGTACTTC CSAVNHGTGSNEQYF
TRBJ2-3 TRBV5-4 NA NA TGTGCCAGCAGCACGGACGGACGAGGTACGCAGTATTTT CASSTDGRGTQYF
TRBJ2-7 TRBV5-4 NA TRBD2 TGTGCCAGCAGCTTGGGGACTAGCGCTTACTACGAGCAGTACTTC CASSLGTSAYYEQYF
TRBJ1-1 TRBV6-1 NA NA TGTGCCAGCAGTGAAGCAGTAAGGGGCAGACGGGGAGGGAACACTGAAGCTTTCTTT CASSEAVRGRRGGNTEAFF
TRBJ2-1 TRBV19 once TRBD1 TGTGCCAGTAGTACAGGGACAGGACGCGACTACAATGAGCAGTTCTTC CASSTGTGRDYNEQFF
TRBJ1-1 TRBV12-3/TRBV12-4 many NA TGTGCCAGCAGTTTAGGGCCTCAGGGGCGCACTGAAGCTTTCTTT CASSLGPQGRTEAFF
TRBJ2-4 TRBV12-3/TRBV12-4 NA NA TGTGCCAGCAGTTTAAATCAAAACATTCAGTACTTC CASSLNQNIQYF
TRBJ1-5 TRBV19 NA NA TGTGCCAGTAGTATGATACGGGCAGGGCCCGACCTGCCCCAGCATTTT CASSMIRAGPDLPQHF
TRBJ1-6 TRBV5-6 many TRBD1 TGTGCCAGCAGCCGATGGGACAGGGGGCCACCCTCACCCCTCCACTTT CASSRWDRGPPSPLHF